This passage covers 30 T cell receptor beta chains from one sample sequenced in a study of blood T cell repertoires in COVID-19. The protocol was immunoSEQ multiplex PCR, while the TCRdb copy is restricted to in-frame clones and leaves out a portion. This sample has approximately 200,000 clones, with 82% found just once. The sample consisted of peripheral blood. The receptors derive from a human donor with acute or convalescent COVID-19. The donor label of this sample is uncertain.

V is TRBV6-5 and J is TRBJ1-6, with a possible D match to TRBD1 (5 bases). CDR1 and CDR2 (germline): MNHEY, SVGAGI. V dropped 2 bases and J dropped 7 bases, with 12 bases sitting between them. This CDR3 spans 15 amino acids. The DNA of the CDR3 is TGTGCCAGCAGTTACCGGGGGGTTCGAAATTCACCCCTCCACTTT. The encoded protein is CASSYRGVRNSPLHF.

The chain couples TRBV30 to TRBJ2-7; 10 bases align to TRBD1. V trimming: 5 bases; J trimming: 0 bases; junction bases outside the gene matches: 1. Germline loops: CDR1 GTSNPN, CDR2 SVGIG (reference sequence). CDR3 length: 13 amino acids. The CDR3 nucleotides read TGTGCCTGGGGACAGGGGGTCTCCTACGAGCAGTACTTC. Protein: CAWGQGVSYEQYF. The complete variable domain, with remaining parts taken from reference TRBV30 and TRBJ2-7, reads SQTIHQWPATLVQPVGSPLSLECTVEGTSNPNLYWYRQAAGRGLQLLFYSVGIGQISSEVPQNLSASRPQDRQFILSSKKLLLSDSGFYLCAWGQGVSYEQYFGPGTRLTVT.

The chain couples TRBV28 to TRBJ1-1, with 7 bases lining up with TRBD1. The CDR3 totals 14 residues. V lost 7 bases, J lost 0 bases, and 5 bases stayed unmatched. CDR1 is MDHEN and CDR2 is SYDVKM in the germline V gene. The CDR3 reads CASTLTGVNTEAFF. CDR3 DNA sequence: TGTGCCAGCACCTTAACAGGGGTGAACACTGAAGCTTTCTTT.

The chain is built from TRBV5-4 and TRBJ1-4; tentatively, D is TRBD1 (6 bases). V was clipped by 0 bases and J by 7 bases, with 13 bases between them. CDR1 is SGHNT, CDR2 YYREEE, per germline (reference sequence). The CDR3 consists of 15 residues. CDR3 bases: TGTGCCAGCAGCTTGGCCGTAGGGGGAGCTGAAAAACTGTTTTTT. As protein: CASSLAVGGAEKLFF.

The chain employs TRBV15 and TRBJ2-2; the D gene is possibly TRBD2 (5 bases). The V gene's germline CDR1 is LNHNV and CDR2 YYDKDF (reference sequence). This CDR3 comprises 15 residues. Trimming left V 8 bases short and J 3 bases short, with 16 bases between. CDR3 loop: CATSVGGRDTGELFF. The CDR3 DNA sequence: TGTGCCACCTCCGTGGGCGGGCGGGACACCGGGGAGCTGTTTTTT.

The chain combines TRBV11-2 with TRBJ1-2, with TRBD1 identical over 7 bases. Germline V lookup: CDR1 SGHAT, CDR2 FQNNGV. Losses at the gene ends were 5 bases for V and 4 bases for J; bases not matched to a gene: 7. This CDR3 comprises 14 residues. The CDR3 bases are TGTGCCAGCAGCCTGTCCCGGGACAGCTATGGCTACACCTTC. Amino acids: CASSLSRDSYGYTF.

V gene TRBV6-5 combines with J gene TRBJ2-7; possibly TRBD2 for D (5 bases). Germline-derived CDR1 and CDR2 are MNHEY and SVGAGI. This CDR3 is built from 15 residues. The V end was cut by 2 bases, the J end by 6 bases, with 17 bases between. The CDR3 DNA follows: TGTGCCAGCAGTTACAGAGGACTGCGAGCACCCGAGCAGTACTTC. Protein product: CASSYRGLRAPEQYF.

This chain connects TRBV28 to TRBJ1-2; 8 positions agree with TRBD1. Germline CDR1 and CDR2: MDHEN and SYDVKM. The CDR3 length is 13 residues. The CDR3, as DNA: TGTGCTACGACAGGGGAGAATAACTATGGCTACACCTTC. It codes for CATTGENNYGYTF.

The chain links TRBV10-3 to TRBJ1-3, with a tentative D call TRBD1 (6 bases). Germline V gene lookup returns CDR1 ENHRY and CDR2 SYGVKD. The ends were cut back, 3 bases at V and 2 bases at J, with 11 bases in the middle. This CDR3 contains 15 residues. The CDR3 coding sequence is TGTGCCATCAGTGATACCGGGACAACTGGAAACACCATATATTTT. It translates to CAISDTGTTGNTIYF.

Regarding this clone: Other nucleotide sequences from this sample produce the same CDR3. The CDR3 is CASSPGLAGVDEQFF. The CDR3 DNA reads as TGTGCCAGCAGCCCGGGACTAGCGGGAGTCGATGAGCAGTTCTTC. The chain combines TRBV6-4 with TRBJ2-1, with TRBD2 matching over 14 bases. The V segment lost 6 bases and the J segment 8 bases; nucleotides outside the gene matches: 6. The germline V gene encodes CDR1 MRHNA and CDR2 SNTAGT. CDR3 length: 15 amino acids.

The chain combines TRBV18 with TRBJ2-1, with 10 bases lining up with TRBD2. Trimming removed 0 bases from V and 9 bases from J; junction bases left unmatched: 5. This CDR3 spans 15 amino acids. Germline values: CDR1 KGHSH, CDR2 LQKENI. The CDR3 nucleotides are TGTGCCAGCTCACCACCGTCACTAGCGGGACTTGAGCAGTTCTTC. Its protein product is CASSPPSLAGLEQFF.

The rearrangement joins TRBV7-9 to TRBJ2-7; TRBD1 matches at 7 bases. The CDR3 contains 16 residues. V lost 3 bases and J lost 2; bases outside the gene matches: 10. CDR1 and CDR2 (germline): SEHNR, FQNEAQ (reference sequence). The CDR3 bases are TGTGCCAGCAGCTTGCGACCTGGACAGGTAGCCTACGAGCAGTACTTC. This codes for CASSLRPGQVAYEQYF.

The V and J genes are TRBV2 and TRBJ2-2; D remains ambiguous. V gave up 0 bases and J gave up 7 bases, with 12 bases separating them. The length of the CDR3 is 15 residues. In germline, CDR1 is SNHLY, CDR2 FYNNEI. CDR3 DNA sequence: TGTGCCAGCAGTGAAGCCCCTCACCTAATCGGGGAGCTGTTTTTT. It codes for CASSEAPHLIGELFF. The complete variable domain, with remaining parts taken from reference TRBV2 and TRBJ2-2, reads EPEVTQTPSHQVTQMGQEVILRCVPISNHLYFYWYRQILGQKVEFLVSFYNNEISEKSEIFDDQFSVERPDGSNFTLKIRSTKLEDSAMYFCASSEAPHLIGELFFGEGSRLTVL.

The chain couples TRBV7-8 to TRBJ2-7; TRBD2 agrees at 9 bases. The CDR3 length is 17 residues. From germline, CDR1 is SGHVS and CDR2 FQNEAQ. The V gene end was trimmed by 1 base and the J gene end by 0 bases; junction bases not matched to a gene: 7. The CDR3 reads CASSLGATSGFSYEQYF. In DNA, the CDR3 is TGTGCCAGCAGCTTAGGGGCGACTAGCGGATTCTCCTACGAGCAGTACTTC.

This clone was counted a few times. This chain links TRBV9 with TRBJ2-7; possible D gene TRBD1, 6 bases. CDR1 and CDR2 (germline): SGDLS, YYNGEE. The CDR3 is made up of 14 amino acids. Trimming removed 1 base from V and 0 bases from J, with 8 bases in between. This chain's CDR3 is CASSVQGSSYEQYF. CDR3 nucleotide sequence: TGTGCCAGCAGCGTACAGGGGAGCTCCTACGAGCAGTACTTC.

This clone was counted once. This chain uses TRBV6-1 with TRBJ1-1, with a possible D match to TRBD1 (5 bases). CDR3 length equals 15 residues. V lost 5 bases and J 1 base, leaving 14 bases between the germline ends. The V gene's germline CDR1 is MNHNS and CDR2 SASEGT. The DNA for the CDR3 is TGTGCCAGCAGTACCCCGGGACTCTGGAACACTGAAGCTTTCTTT. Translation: CASSTPGLWNTEAFF.

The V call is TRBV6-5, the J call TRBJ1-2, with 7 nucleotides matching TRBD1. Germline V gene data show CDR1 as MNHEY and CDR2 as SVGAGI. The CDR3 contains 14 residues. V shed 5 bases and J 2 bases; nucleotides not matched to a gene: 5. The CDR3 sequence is CASSTRGINYGYTF. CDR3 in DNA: TGTGCCAGCAGTACCAGGGGGATCAACTATGGCTACACCTTC.

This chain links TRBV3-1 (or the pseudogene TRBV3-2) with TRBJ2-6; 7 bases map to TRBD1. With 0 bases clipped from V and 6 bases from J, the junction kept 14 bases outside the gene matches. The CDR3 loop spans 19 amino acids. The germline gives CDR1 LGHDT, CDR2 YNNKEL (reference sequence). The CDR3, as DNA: TGTGCCAGCAGCCAAGATAAGGGTGGCAGGGGGACCGAGGCCAACGTCCTGACTTTC. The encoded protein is CASSQDKGGRGTEANVLTF.

CDR3 in amino acids: CASSLEGLSVLYNEQFF. CDR3 bases: TGTGCCAGCAGCTTAGAGGGCTTGTCTGTTTTGTACAATGAGCAGTTCTTC. The chain has TRBV11-2 and TRBJ2-1, with no clear D. Deletions cut 0 bases from V and 4 bases from J, with 16 bases between. This CDR3 contains 17 residues. CDR1 and CDR2 from the germline V gene are SGHAT and FQNNGV.

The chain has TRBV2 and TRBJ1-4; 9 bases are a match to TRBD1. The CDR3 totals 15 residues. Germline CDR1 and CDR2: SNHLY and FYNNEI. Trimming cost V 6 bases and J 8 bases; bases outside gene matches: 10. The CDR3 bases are TGTGCCAGCAGCCCCCCCGGACAGGGGCGGGAAAAACTGTTTTTT. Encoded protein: CASSPPGQGREKLFF.

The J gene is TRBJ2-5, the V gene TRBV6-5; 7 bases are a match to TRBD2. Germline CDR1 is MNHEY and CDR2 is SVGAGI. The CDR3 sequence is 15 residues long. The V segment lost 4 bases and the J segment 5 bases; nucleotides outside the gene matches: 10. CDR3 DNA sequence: TGTGCCAGCAGTTCTTGGGGGAGGGCGAAGGAGACCCAGTACTTC. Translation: CASSSWGRAKETQYF.

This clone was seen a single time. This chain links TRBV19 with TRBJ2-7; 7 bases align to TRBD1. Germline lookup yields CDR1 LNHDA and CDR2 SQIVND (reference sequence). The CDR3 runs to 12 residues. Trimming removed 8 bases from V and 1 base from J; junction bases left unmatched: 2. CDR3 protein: CASATGSYEQYF. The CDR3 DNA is TGTGCCAGTGCGACAGGGTCCTACGAGCAGTACTTC.

In nucleotides, the CDR3 is TGTGCCCGCGGGACTAGCGGGAGGAATGAGCAGTTCTTC. This sequence encodes CARGTSGRNEQFF. The chain recombines TRBV30 with TRBJ2-1; 15 bases fit TRBD2. V lost 8 bases, J lost 7 bases, and 3 bases stayed unmatched. Germline CDR1 GTSNPN, CDR2 SVGIG (reference sequence). This CDR3 has 13 amino acids. The whole variable domain, remainder taken from reference TRBV30 and TRBJ2-1, is SQTIHQWPATLVQPVGSPLSLECTVEGTSNPNLYWYRQAAGRGLQLLFYSVGIGQISSEVPQNLSASRPQDRQFILSSKKLLLSDSGFYLCARGTSGRNEQFFGPGTRLTVL.

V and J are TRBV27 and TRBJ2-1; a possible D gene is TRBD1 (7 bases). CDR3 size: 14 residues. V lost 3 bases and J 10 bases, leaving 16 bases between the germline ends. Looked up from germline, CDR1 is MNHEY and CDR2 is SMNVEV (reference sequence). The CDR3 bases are TGTGCCAGCAGTTTCCAGGGGGGAGTGGGAGAGCAGTTCTTC. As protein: CASSFQGGVGEQFF.

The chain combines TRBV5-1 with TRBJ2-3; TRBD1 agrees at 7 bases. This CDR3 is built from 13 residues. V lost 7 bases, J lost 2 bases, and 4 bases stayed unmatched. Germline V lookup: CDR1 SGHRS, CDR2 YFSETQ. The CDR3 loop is CASGGQLTDTQYF. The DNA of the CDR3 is TGCGCCAGCGGGGGACAGCTCACAGATACGCAGTATTTT.

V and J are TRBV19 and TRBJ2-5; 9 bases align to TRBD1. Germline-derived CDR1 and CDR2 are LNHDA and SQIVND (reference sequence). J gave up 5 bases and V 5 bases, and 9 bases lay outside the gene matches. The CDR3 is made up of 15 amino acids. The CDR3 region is CASSAVQGAEETQYF. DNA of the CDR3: TGTGCCAGTAGTGCGGTACAGGGGGCGGAGGAGACCCAGTACTTC.

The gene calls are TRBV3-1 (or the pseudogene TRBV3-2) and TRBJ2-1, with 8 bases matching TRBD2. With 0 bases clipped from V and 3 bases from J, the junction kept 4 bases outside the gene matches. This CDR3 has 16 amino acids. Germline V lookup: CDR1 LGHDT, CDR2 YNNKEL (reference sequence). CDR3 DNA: TGTGCCAGCAGCCAAGAGGGACTAGTAGGCTACAATGAGCAGTTCTTC. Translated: CASSQEGLVGYNEQFF.

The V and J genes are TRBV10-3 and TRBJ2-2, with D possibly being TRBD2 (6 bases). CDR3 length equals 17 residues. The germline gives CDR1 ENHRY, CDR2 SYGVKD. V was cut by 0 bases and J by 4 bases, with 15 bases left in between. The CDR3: CAISESRGGVGTGELFF. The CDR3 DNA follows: TGTGCCATCAGTGAGTCGAGAGGAGGGGTTGGCACCGGGGAGCTGTTTTTT.

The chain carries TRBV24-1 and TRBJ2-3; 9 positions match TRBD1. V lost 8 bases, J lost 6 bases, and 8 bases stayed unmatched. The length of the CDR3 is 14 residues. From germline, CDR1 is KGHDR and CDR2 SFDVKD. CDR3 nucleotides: TGTGCCACCAACACGGGACAGGGCCGGGATACGCAGTATTTT. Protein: CATNTGQGRDTQYF.

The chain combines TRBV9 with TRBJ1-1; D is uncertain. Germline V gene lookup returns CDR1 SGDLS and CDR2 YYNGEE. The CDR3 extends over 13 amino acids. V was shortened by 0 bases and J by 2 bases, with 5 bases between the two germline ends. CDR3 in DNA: TGTGCCAGCAGCGTAGGACACAACACTGAAGCTTTCTTT. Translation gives CASSVGHNTEAFF. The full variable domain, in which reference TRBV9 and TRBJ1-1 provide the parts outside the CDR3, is DSGVTQTPKHLITATGQRVTLRCSPRSGDLSVYWYQQSLDQGLQFLIQYYNGEERAKGNILERFSAQQFPDLHSELNLSSLELGDSALYFCASSVGHNTEAFFGQGTRLTVV.